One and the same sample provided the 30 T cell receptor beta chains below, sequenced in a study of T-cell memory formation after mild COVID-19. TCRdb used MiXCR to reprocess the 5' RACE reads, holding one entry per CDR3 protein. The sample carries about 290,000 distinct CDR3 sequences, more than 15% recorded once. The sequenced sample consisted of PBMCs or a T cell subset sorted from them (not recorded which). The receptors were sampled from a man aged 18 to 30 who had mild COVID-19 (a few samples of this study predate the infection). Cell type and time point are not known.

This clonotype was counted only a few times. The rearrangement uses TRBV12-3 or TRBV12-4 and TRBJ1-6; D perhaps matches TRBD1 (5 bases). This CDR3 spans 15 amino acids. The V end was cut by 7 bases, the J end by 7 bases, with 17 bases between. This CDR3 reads CASTPGPTPNSPLHF. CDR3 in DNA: TGTGCCAGCACCCCGGGACCAACCCCGAATTCACCCCTCCACTTT.

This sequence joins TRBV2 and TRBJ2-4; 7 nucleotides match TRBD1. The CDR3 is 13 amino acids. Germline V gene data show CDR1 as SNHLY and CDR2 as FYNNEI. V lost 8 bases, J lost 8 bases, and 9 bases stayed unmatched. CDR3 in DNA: TGTGCCAGCGGTGGACAGGAGAATTACATTCAGTACTTC. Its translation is CASGGQENYIQYF.

Written as DNA, the CDR3 is TGTGCCAGGCCGCCACCGAACACTGAAGCTTTCTTT. It is translated as CARPPPNTEAFF. The chain uses TRBV18 and TRBJ1-1, with no clear D. CDR1 is KGHSH and CDR2 is LQKENI in the germline V gene. The CDR3 consists of 12 residues. V dropped 9 bases and J dropped 1 base, with 9 bases sitting between them.

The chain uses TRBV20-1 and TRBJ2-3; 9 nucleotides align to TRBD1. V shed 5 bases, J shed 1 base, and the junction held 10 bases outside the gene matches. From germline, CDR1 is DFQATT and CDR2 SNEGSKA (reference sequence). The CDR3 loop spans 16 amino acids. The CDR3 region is CSAPRDRAARTDTQYF. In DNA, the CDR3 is TGCAGTGCTCCTAGGGACAGGGCAGCCCGCACAGATACGCAGTATTTT.

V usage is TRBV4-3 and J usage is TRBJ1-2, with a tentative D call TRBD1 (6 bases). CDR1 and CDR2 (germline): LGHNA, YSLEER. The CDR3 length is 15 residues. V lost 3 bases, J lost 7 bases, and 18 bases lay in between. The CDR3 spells CASSHAPLQGSGYTF. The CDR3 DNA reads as TGCGCCAGCAGCCATGCTCCTTTACAGGGTTCTGGCTACACCTTC.

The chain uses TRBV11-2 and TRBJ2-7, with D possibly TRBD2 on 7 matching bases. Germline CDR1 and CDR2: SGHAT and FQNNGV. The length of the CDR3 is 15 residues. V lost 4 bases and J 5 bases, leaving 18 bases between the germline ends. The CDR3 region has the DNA TGTGCCAGCAGCTACGTAAGGGGGGGGAACCACGAGCAGTACTTC. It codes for CASSYVRGGNHEQYF.

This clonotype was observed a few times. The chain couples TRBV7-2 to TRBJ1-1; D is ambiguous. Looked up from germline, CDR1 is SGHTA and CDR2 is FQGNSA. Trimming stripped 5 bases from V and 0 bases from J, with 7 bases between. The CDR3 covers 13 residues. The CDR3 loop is CASSNTVNTEAFF. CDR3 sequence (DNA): TGTGCCAGCAGCAACACAGTGAACACTGAAGCTTTCTTT.

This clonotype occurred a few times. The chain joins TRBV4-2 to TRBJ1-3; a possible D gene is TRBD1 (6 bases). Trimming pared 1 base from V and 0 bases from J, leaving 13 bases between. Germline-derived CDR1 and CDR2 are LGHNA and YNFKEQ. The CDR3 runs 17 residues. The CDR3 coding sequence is TGTGCCAGCAGCCAAGTAGCCACGACAGGCTCTGGAAACACCATATATTTT. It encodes CASSQVATTGSGNTIYF.

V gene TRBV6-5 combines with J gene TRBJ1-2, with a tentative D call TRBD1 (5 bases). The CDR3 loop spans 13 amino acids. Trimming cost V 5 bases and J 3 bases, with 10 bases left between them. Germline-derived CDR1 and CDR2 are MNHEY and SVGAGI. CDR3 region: CASSKGDYYGYTF. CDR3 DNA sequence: TGTGCCAGCAGTAAAGGGGATTACTATGGCTACACCTTC.

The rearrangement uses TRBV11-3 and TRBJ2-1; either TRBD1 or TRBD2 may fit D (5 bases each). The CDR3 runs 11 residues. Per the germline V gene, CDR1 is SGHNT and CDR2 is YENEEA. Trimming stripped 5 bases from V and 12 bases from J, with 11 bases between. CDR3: CASSDEGPQFF. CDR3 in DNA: TGTGCCAGCAGCGACGAGGGACCGCAGTTCTTC.

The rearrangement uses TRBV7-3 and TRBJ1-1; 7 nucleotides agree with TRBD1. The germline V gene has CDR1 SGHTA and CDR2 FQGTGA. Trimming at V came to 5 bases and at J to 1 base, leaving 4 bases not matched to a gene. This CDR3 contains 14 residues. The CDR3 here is CASSPGGSNTEAFF. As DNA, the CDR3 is TGTGCCAGCAGCCCAGGGGGATCGAACACTGAAGCTTTCTTT.

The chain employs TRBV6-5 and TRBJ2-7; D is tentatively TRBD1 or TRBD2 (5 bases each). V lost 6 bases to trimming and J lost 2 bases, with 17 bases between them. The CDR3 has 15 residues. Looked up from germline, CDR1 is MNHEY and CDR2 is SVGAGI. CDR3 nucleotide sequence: TGTGCCAGCAGCCTCGGGACGGGGACCACCTACGAGCAGTACTTC. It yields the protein CASSLGTGTTYEQYF.

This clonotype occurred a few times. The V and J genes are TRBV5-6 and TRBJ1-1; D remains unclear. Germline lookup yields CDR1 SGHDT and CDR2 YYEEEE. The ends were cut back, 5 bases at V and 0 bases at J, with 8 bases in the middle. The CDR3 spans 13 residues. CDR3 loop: CASRGQVNTEAFF. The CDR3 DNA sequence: TGTGCCAGCAGGGGCCAGGTGAACACTGAAGCTTTCTTT.

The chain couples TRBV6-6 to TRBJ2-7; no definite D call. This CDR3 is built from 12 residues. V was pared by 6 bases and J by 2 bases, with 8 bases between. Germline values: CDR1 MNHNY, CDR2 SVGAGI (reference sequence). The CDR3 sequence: CASRSEPYEQYF. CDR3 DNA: TGTGCCAGCAGATCAGAACCCTACGAGCAGTACTTC.

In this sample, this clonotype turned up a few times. Here the CDR3 reads CASSYAPDRNTGELFF. The CDR3 nucleotides read TGTGCCAGCAGTTACGCCCCGGACAGGAACACCGGGGAGCTGTTTTTT. The chain recombines TRBV6-2 or TRBV6-3 with TRBJ2-2, with D perhaps matching TRBD1 (6 bases). This CDR3 region has 16 residues. The V gene's germline CDR1 is MNHEY and CDR2 SVGEGT. Trimming took off 2 bases at V and 1 base at J, with 11 bases between the two ends.

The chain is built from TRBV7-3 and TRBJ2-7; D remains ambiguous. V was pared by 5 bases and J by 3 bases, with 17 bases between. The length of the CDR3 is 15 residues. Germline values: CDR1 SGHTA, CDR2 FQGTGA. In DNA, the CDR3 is TGTGCCAGCAGCCCATCAAAGAGGCTCCTCTACGAGCAGTACGTC. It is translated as CASSPSKRLLYEQYV.

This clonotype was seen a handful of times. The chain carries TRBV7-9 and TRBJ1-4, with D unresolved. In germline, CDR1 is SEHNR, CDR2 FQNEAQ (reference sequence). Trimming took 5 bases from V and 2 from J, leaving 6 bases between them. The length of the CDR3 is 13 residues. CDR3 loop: CASSAGTNEKLFF. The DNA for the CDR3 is TGTGCCAGCAGCGCTGGGACTAATGAAAAACTGTTTTTT.

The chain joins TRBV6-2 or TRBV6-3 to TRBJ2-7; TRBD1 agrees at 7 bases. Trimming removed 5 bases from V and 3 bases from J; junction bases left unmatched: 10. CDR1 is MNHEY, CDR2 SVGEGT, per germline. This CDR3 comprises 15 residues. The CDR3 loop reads CASSGYRGFLYEQYF. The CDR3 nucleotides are TGTGCCAGCAGTGGCTACAGGGGATTCCTCTACGAGCAGTACTTC.

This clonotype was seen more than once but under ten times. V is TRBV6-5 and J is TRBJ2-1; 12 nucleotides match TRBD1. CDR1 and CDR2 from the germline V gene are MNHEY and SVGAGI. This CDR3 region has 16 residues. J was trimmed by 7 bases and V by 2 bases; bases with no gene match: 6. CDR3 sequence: CASSYGDRGLGNEQFF. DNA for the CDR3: TGTGCCAGCAGTTACGGGGACAGGGGGCTCGGGAATGAGCAGTTCTTC.

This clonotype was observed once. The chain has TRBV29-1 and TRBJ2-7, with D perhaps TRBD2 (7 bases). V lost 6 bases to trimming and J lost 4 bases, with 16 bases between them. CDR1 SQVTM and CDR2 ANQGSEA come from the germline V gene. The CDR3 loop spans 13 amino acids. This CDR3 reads CSVRGGGKYEQYF. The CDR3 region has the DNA TGCAGCGTGAGGGGGGGCGGAAAGTACGAGCAGTACTTC.

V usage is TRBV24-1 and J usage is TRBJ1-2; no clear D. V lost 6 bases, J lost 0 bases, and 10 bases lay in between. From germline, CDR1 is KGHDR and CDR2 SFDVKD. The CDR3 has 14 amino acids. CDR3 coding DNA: TGTGCCACCAGTTCGCGAGACCCTAACTATGGCTACACCTTC. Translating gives CATSSRDPNYGYTF.

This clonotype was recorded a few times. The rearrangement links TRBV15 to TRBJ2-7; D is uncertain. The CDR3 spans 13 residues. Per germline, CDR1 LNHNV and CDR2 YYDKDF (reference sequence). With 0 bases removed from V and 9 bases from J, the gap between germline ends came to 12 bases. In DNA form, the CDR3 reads TGTGCCACCAGCAGAGATCCATCCGATGGGCAGTACTTC. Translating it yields CATSRDPSDGQYF. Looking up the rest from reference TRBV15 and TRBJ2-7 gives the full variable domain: DAMVIQNPRYQVTQFGKPVTLSCSQTLNHNVMYWYQQKSSQAPKLLFHYYDKDFNNEADTPDNFQSRRPNTSFCFLDIRSPGLGDTAMYLCATSRDPSDGQYFGPGTRLTVT.

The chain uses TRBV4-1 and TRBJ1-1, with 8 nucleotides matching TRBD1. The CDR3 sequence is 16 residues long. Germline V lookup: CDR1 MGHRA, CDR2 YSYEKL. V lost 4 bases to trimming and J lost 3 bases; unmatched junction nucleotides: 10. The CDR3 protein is CASSPGQGLKYTEAFF. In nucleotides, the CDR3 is TGCGCCAGCAGCCCCGGACAGGGATTGAAGTACACTGAAGCTTTCTTT.

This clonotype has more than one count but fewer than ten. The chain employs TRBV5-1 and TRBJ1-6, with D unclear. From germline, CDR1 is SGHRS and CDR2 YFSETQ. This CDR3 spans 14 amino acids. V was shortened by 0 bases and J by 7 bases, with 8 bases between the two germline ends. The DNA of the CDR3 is TGCGCCAGCAGCTTGGCCACTGTGAATTCACCCCTCCACTTT. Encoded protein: CASSLATVNSPLHF.

This chain's CDR3 is CASSLYLLSTDTQYF. The CDR3 bases are TGTGCCAGCAGTTTATATCTCCTTAGCACAGATACGCAGTATTTT. V and J are TRBV27 and TRBJ2-3; no clear D. Looked up from germline, CDR1 is MNHEY and CDR2 is SMNVEV (reference sequence). Trimming shortened V by 1 base and J by 0 bases, and 8 bases separated the two germline ends. There are 15 residues in the CDR3.

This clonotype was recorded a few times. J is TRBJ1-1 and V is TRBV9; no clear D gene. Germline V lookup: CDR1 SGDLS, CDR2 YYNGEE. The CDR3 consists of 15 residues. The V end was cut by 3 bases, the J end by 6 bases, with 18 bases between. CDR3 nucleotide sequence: TGTGCCAGCAGCGCAGAGCCGGCGGTGAGGGCTGAAGCTTTCTTT. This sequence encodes CASSAEPAVRAEAFF.

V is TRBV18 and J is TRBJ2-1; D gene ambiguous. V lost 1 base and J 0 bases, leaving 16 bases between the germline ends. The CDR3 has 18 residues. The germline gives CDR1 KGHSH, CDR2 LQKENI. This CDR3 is CASSPRVRVARSYNEQFF. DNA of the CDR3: TGTGCCAGCTCACCACGGGTCCGTGTCGCCCGCTCCTACAATGAGCAGTTCTTC.

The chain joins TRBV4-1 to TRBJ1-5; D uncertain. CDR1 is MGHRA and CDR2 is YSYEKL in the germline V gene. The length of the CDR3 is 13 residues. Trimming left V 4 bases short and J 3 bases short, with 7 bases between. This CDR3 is CASSRDHNQPQHF. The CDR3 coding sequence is TGCGCCAGCAGCCGCGACCACAATCAGCCCCAGCATTTT.

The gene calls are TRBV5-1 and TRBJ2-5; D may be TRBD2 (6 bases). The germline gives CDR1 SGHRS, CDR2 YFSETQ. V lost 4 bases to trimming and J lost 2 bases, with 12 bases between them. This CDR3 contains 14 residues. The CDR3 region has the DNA TGCGCCAGCAGCGCGGGACTCGAGCAAGAGACCCAGTACTTC. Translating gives CASSAGLEQETQYF.

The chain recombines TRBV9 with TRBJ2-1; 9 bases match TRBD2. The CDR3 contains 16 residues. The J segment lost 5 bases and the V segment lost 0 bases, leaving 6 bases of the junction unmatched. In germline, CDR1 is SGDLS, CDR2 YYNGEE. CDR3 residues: CASSVALSGGNNEQFF. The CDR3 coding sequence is TGTGCCAGCAGCGTAGCTCTTAGCGGGGGAAACAATGAGCAGTTCTTC.